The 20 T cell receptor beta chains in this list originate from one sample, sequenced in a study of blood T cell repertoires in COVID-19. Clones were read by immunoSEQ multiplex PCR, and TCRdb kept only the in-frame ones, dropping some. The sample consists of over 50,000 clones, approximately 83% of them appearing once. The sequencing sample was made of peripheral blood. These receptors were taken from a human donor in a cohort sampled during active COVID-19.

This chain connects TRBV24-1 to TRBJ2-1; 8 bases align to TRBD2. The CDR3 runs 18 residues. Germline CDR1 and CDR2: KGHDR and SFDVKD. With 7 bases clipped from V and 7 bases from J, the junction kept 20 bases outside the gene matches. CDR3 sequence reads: CATRPGGAGTSTGNEQFF. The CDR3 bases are TGTGCCACCAGACCTGGGGGGGCCGGGACTAGTACGGGTAATGAGCAGTTCTTC.

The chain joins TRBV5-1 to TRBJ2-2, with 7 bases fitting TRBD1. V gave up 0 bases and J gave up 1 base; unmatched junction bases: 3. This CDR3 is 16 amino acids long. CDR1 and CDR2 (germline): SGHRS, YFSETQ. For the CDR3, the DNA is TGCGCCAGCAGCTTGGTTCGGACAGGGAACACCGGGGAGCTGTTTTTT. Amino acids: CASSLVRTGNTGELFF.

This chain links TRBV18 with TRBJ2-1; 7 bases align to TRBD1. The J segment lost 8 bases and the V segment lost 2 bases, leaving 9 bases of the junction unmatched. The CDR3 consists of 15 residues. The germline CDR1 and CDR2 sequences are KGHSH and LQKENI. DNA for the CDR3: TGTGCCAGCTCACCAAAGACAGGGAGTAGGGATGAGCAGTTCTTC. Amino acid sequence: CASSPKTGSRDEQFF.

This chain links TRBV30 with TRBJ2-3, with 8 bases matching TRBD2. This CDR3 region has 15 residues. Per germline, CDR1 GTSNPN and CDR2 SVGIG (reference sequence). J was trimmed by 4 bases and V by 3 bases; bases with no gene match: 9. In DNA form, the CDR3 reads TGTGCCTGGAGCGGGCTGGCGGGAGGCTCAGATACGCAGTATTTT. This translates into CAWSGLAGGSDTQYF. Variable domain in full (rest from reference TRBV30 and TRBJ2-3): SQTIHQWPATLVQPVGSPLSLECTVEGTSNPNLYWYRQAAGRGLQLLFYSVGIGQISSEVPQNLSASRPQDRQFILSSKKLLLSDSGFYLCAWSGLAGGSDTQYFGPGTRLTVL.

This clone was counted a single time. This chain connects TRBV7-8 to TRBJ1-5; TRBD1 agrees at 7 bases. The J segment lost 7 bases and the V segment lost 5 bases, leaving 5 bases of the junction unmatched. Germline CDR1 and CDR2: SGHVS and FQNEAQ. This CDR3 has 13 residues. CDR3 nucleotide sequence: TGTGCCAGCAGCCGGGGACAGCGCCAGCCCCAGCATTTT. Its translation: CASSRGQRQPQHF.

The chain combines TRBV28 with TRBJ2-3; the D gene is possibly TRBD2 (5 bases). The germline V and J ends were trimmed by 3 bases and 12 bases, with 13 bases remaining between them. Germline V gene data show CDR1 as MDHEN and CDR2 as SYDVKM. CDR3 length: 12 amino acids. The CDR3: CASSFSGILQYF. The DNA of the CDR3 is TGTGCCAGCAGTTTTTCGGGAATTCTCCAGTATTTT.

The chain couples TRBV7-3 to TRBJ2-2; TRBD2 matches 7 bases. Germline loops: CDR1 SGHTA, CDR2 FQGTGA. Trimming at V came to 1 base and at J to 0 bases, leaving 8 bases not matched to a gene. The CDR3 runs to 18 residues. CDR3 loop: CASSLKGGSYSNTGELFF. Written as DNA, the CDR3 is TGTGCCAGCAGCTTAAAGGGCGGGAGCTATTCGAACACCGGGGAGCTGTTTTTT.

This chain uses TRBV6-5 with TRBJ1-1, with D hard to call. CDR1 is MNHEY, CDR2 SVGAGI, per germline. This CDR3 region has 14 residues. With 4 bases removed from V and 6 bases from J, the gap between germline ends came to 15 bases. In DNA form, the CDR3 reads TGTGCCAGCAGTTCCCCCGGGAGGGCCGCTGAAGCTTTCTTT. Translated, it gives CASSSPGRAAEAFF.

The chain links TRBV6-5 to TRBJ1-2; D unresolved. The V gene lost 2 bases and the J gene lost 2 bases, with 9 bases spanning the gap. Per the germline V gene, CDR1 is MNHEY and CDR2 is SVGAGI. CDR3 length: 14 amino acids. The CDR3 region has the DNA TGTGCCAGCAGTTACGGACGGGGAAACTATGGCTACACCTTC. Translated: CASSYGRGNYGYTF.

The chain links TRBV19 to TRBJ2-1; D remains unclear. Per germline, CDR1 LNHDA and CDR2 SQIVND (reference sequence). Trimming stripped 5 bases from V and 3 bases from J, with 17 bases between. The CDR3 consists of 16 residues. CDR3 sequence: CASSRTRSTNYNEQFF. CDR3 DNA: TGTGCCAGTAGTCGAACACGTAGCACTAACTACAATGAGCAGTTCTTC.

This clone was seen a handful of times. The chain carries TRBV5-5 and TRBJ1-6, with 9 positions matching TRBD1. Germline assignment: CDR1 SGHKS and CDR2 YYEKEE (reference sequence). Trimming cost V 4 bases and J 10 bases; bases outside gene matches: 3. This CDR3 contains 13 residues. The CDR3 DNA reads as TGTGCCAGCAGCAGGACAGGGGAGTCACCCCTCCACTTT. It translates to CASSRTGESPLHF.

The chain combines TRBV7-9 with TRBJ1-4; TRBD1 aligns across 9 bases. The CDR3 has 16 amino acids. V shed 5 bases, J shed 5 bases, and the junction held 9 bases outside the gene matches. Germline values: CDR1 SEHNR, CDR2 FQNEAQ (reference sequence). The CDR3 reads CASSPRDRDRNEKLFF. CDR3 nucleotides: TGTGCCAGCAGCCCAAGGGACAGGGACCGGAATGAAAAACTGTTTTTT.

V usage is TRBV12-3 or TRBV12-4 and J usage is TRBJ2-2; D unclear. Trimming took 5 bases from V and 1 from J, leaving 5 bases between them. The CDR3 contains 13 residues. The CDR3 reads CASSIQNTGELFF. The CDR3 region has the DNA TGTGCCAGCAGTATACAGAACACCGGGGAGCTGTTTTTT.

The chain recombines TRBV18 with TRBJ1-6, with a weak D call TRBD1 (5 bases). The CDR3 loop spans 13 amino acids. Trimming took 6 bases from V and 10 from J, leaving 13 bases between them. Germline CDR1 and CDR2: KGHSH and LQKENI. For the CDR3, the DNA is TGTGCCAGCTCGCCTAACAAGGGGTCACCCCTCCACTTT. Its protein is CASSPNKGSPLHF.

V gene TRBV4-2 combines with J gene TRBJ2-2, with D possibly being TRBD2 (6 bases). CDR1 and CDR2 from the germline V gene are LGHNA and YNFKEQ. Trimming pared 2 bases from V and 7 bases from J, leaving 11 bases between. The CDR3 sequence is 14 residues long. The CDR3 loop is CASSQNGGGGELFF. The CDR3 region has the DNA TGTGCCAGCAGCCAAAACGGGGGTGGCGGGGAGCTGTTTTTT.

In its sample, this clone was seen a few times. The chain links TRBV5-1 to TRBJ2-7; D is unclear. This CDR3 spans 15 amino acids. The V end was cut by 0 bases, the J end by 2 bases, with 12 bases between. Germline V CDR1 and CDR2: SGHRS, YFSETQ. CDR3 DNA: TGCGCCAGCAGCTTGGAGGCAGGTGCCACCTACGAGCAGTACTTC. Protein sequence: CASSLEAGATYEQYF.

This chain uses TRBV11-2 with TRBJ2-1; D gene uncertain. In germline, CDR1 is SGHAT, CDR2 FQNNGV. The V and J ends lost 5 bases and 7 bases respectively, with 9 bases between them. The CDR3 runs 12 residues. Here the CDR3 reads CASSLLRNEQFF. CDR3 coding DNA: TGTGCCAGCAGCCTTCTCCGGAATGAGCAGTTCTTC.

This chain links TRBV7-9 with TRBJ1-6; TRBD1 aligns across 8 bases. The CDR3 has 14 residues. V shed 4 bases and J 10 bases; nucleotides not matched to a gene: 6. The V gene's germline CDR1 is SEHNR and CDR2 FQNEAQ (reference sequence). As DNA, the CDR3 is TGTGCCAGCAGCTCGACAGGGGCCAGGTCACCCCTCCACTTT. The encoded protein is CASSSTGARSPLHF.

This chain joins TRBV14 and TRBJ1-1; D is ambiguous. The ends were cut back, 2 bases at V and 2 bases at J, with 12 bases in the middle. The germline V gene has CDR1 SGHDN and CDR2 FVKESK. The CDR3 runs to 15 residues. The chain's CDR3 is CASSQILTANTEAFF. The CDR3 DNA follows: TGTGCCAGCAGCCAAATCCTAACAGCCAACACTGAAGCTTTCTTT.

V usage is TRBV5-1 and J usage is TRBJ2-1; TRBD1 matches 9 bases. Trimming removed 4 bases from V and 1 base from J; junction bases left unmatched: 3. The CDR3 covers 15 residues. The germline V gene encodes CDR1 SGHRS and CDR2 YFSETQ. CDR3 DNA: TGCGCCAGCAGCCCCGGACAGGGGTCCTACAATGAGCAGTTCTTC. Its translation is CASSPGQGSYNEQFF.